This T cell receptor (beta chain) is drawn from a study of HIV-infected patients and healthy controls. V lost 5 bases and J 7 bases, leaving 12 bases between the germline ends. CDR1 and CDR2 (germline): SGHTA, FQGNSA. This CDR3 has 13 amino acids. TCRdb processed the 5' RACE reads anew with MiXCR; each CDR3 protein has one entry. Among under 70,000 distinct CDR3 sequences listed, 15% to 20% were seen once. This clonotype was counted ten times or more. The chain links TRBV7-2 to TRBJ1-5; maybe TRBD1 (5 bases). The receptor was isolated from a human donor in good health. Sequenced: CD4+ T cells from blood. The CDR3 spells CASSPDKGQPQHF. As DNA, the CDR3 is TGTGCCAGCAGCCCGGACAAGGGGCAGCCCCAGCATTTT.